These 8 T cell receptor beta chains were sequenced from one sample in a study of blood T cell repertoires in COVID-19. Method: immunoSEQ multiplex PCR; TCRdb's copy keeps in-frame clones and lacks some. The sample has about 100,000 clones, about 80% seen once. Sequencing used peripheral blood. Source of these receptors: a woman older than 75 with active or convalescent COVID-19.

V and J are TRBV9 and TRBJ2-1; possibly TRBD1 for D (6 bases). Germline CDR1 and CDR2: SGDLS and YYNGEE. The V end lost 4 bases, the J end lost 5 bases, and 13 bases lay between the germline ends. The CDR3 consists of 14 residues. The CDR3 bases are TGTGCCAGCAGCACCCGGACAGCGAACAATGAGCAGTTCTTC. It codes for CASSTRTANNEQFF.

This sequence joins TRBV11-1 and TRBJ1-1; D is unclear. V lost 5 bases and J lost 2, with 18 bases in between. CDR1 and CDR2 (germline): SGHAT, FQDESV (reference sequence). The CDR3 totals 16 residues. The CDR3 nucleotides are TGTGCCAGCAGCCCCGAGGGTAGCAGGAAAAACACTGAAGCTTTCTTT. Its translation: CASSPEGSRKNTEAFF.

The chain carries TRBV7-3 and TRBJ2-3; D possibly corresponds to TRBD1 (5 bases). The ends were cut back, 5 bases at V and 4 bases at J, with 19 bases in the middle. This CDR3 contains 16 residues. The germline gives CDR1 SGHTA, CDR2 FQGTGA. The CDR3 protein is CASSQDTTTRPDTQYF. In DNA, the CDR3 is TGTGCCAGCAGCCAGGACACGACCACCCGACCAGATACGCAGTATTTT.

This clone turned up a few times. The V and J genes are TRBV7-2 and TRBJ2-7, with 9 bases lining up with TRBD1. Germline V gene lookup returns CDR1 SGHTA and CDR2 FQGNSA. Trimming took 4 bases from V and 3 from J; bases not matched to a gene: 7. This CDR3 is built from 15 residues. The chain's CDR3 is CASSSSGTGFYEQYF. The CDR3 DNA is TGTGCCAGCAGCTCGTCCGGGACAGGGTTCTACGAGCAGTACTTC. Combining the CDR3 with reference TRBV7-2 and TRBJ2-7 gives the whole variable domain GAGVSQSPSNKVTEKGKDVELRCDPISGHTALYWYRQSLGQGLEFLIYFQGNSAPDKSGLPSDRFSAERTGGSVSTLTIQRTQQEDSAVYLCASSSSGTGFYEQYFGPGTRLTVT.

This chain joins TRBV19 and TRBJ1-1; D is unresolved. The length of the CDR3 is 15 residues. V dropped 0 bases and J dropped 2 bases, with 10 bases sitting between them. The V gene's germline CDR1 is LNHDA and CDR2 SQIVND (reference sequence). The CDR3 nucleotides are TGTGCCAGTAGTATAGATCTCTGGGCCAACACTGAAGCTTTCTTT. Residues: CASSIDLWANTEAFF.

This chain connects TRBV5-4 to TRBJ1-1, with 8 nucleotides matching TRBD1. This CDR3 is built from 13 residues. Germline CDR1 SGHNT, CDR2 YYREEE (reference sequence). J lost 5 bases, V lost 4 bases, and 4 bases had no gene match. The CDR3 DNA follows: TGTGCCAGCAGCATAGACAGGGGAACTGAAGCTTTCTTT. Its protein is CASSIDRGTEAFF.

This rearrangement joins TRBV5-1 to TRBJ2-5; 8 nucleotides agree with TRBD1. This CDR3 is built from 14 residues. CDR1 and CDR2 (germline): SGHRS, YFSETQ. V lost 3 bases and J lost 1; bases outside the gene matches: 2. Here the CDR3 reads CASSSGTGQETQYF. The CDR3 coding sequence is TGCGCCAGCAGCTCGGGGACAGGCCAAGAGACCCAGTACTTC.

The chain employs TRBV28 and TRBJ1-2; TRBD1 agrees at 12 bases. Trimming at V came to 3 bases and at J to 2 bases, leaving 1 base not matched to a gene. CDR1 is MDHEN and CDR2 is SYDVKM in the germline V gene. The CDR3 contains 15 residues. The CDR3 protein is CASSLGQGANYGYTF. For the CDR3, the DNA is TGTGCCAGCAGTTTGGGACAGGGGGCGAACTATGGCTACACCTTC.